A selection of T cell receptor beta chains follows, all from one sample in a study of technical replicates of blood from a few donors. Generated by immunoSEQ multiplex PCR, the TCRdb table keeps only in-frame clones and is missing some. The sample consists of over 65,000 clones, 95% to 98% of them appearing once. The sequenced sample was T cells isolated from PBMCs. The receptors originated from a human donor in good health. The CDR3 runs from the conserved cysteine through the conserved F or W. The D gene is left open where the match is weak. Clone size appears in some rows only: once, few, many, or a class for an expanded clone.

j_gene: TRBJ1-3
len: 16
abundance: .
v_gene: TRBV4-1
d_gene: .
CDR3nt: TGCGCCAGCAGCCAAGTTAGTAGCAAGCCTGGAAACACCATATATTTT
CDR3aa: CASSQVSSKPGNTIYF

j_gene: TRBJ2-1
len: 15
abundance: .
v_gene: TRBV5-1
d_gene: TRBD2
CDR3nt: TGCGCCAGCAGTTTGGGACTAGCGGACTACAATGAGCAGTTCTTC
CDR3aa: CASSLGLADYNEQFF

j_gene: TRBJ2-6
len: 15
abundance: .
v_gene: TRBV7-8
d_gene: .
CDR3nt: TGTGCCAGCAGCTCGCACAGGGTTGGGGCCAACGTCCTGACTTTC
CDR3aa: CASSSHRVGANVLTF

j_gene: TRBJ2-7
len: 13
abundance: .
v_gene: TRBV27
d_gene: .
CDR3nt: TGTGCCAGCAGTTTCGGGCGGGGCTACGAGCAGTACTTC
CDR3aa: CASSFGRGYEQYF

j_gene: TRBJ2-2
len: 13
abundance: .
v_gene: TRBV7-9
d_gene: .
CDR3nt: TGTGCCAGCAGCTTGGGACAAAGGGGGGAGCTGTTTTTT
CDR3aa: CASSLGQRGELFF

j_gene: TRBJ1-2
len: 13
abundance: .
v_gene: TRBV5-1
d_gene: .
CDR3nt: TGCGCCAGCAGCTTGGCCCCAAACTATGGCTACACCTTC
CDR3aa: CASSLAPNYGYTF

j_gene: TRBJ1-2
len: 12
abundance: .
v_gene: TRBV11-3
d_gene: .
CDR3nt: TGTGCCAGCAGCTCCGGACAGTATGGCTACACCTTC
CDR3aa: CASSSGQYGYTF

j_gene: TRBJ2-2
len: 16
abundance: .
v_gene: TRBV14
d_gene: .
CDR3nt: TGTGCCAGCAGCCTCAGACAGGCACCGAACACCGGGGAGCTGTTTTTT
CDR3aa: CASSLRQAPNTGELFF

j_gene: TRBJ1-5
len: 15
abundance: .
v_gene: TRBV2
d_gene: TRBD1
CDR3nt: TGTGCCAGCAGAGGGGGGACAGTAGGGGATCAGCCCCAGCATTTT
CDR3aa: CASRGGTVGDQPQHF

j_gene: TRBJ2-7
len: 15
abundance: .
v_gene: TRBV6-5
d_gene: TRBD1
CDR3nt: TGTGCCAGCAGGACAGGGGGCGCTGGGGTCTACGAGCAGTACTTC
CDR3aa: CASRTGGAGVYEQYF

j_gene: TRBJ2-5
len: 17
abundance: .
v_gene: TRBV5-1
d_gene: .
CDR3nt: TGCGCCAGCAGCTTGGGGGTTAGCAAATTTACCGAAGAGACCCAGTACTTC
CDR3aa: CASSLGVSKFTEETQYF

j_gene: TRBJ1-2
len: 14
abundance: .
v_gene: TRBV2
d_gene: TRBD1
CDR3nt: TGTGCCAGCAGCGGACAGGGGGCTAACTATGGCTACACCTTC
CDR3aa: CASSGQGANYGYTF

j_gene: TRBJ2-2
len: 15
abundance: .
v_gene: TRBV30
d_gene: TRBD1
CDR3nt: TGTGCCTGCACCTCGGACAGGGTGAACACCGGGGAGCTGTTTTTT
CDR3aa: CACTSDRVNTGELFF

j_gene: TRBJ2-1
len: 16
abundance: once
v_gene: TRBV21-1
d_gene: .
CDR3nt: TGTGCCAGCAGCAAAGATTCAGGGACTAGGCGCCATGAGCAGTTCTTC
CDR3aa: CASSKDSGTRRHEQFF

j_gene: TRBJ1-5
len: 15
abundance: .
v_gene: TRBV19
d_gene: .
CDR3nt: TGTGCCAGTAGTTCCCGCAGGGAAGGCAATCAGCCCCAGCATTTT
CDR3aa: CASSSRREGNQPQHF

j_gene: TRBJ2-5
len: 16
abundance: .
v_gene: TRBV5-1
d_gene: .
CDR3nt: TGCGCCAGCAGATTGGACGTGGACGGTCAGGGGAGGACCCAGTACTTC
CDR3aa: CASRLDVDGQGRTQYF

j_gene: TRBJ1-5
len: 13
abundance: .
v_gene: TRBV18
d_gene: .
CDR3nt: TGTGCCAGCTCCCCAGACACCAATCAGCCCCAGCATTTT
CDR3aa: CASSPDTNQPQHF

j_gene: TRBJ2-2
len: 16
abundance: .
v_gene: TRBV25-1
d_gene: TRBD1
CDR3nt: TGTGCCAGCAGTGGCCGACAGGGAAGAAACACCGGGGAGCTGTTTTTT
CDR3aa: CASSGRQGRNTGELFF

j_gene: TRBJ1-2
len: 15
abundance: .
v_gene: TRBV5-1
d_gene: .
CDR3nt: TGCGCCAGCAGCTTGGCCGACGGGGCTAACTATGGCTACACCTTC
CDR3aa: CASSLADGANYGYTF

j_gene: TRBJ2-2
len: 17
abundance: .
v_gene: TRBV28
d_gene: TRBD2
CDR3nt: TGTGCCAGCAGGTCAGACAGGACTAGCGGGAGCGCCGGGGAGCTGTTTTTT
CDR3aa: CASRSDRTSGSAGELFF

j_gene: TRBJ2-2
len: 18
abundance: .
v_gene: TRBV29-1
d_gene: TRBD1
CDR3nt: TGCAGCGTTGAAGATCCCAGGGGGCCTACCAGAAACACCGGGGAGCTGTTTTTT
CDR3aa: CSVEDPRGPTRNTGELFF

j_gene: TRBJ1-5
len: 11
abundance: .
v_gene: TRBV25-1
d_gene: .
CDR3nt: TGTGCCAGCAGCGCTGGAGGGCCCCAGCATTTT
CDR3aa: CASSAGGPQHF

j_gene: TRBJ1-1
len: 15
abundance: .
v_gene: TRBV13
d_gene: .
CDR3nt: TGTGCCAGCGGGAGGGGTCCGAGCATGAACACTGAAGCTTTCTTT
CDR3aa: CASGRGPSMNTEAFF

j_gene: TRBJ2-2
len: 15
abundance: .
v_gene: TRBV4-1
d_gene: .
CDR3nt: TGCGCCAGCAGCCTCAGGGCCGAGGACACCGGGGAGCTGTTTTTT
CDR3aa: CASSLRAEDTGELFF

j_gene: TRBJ1-2
len: 17
abundance: .
v_gene: TRBV12-5
d_gene: .
CDR3nt: TGTGCTAGTGGTTTGGCACCAACCTCCGGGGTAAACTATGGCTACACCTTC
CDR3aa: CASGLAPTSGVNYGYTF

j_gene: TRBJ1-1
len: 12
abundance: .
v_gene: TRBV12-5
d_gene: .
CDR3nt: TGTGCTAGTGGTTTGGTTGGCCTTGAAGCTTTCTTT
CDR3aa: CASGLVGLEAFF

j_gene: TRBJ1-2
len: 14
abundance: .
v_gene: TRBV5-5
d_gene: TRBD1
CDR3nt: TGTGCCAGCAGCGCAACAGGGGGCGGCTATGGCTACACCTTC
CDR3aa: CASSATGGGYGYTF

j_gene: TRBJ2-7
len: 14
abundance: .
v_gene: TRBV27
d_gene: TRBD2
CDR3nt: TGTGCCAGCAGTTACACTAGCGGGACCTACGAGCAGTACTTC
CDR3aa: CASSYTSGTYEQYF

j_gene: TRBJ1-4
len: 12
abundance: .
v_gene: TRBV28
d_gene: .
CDR3nt: TGTGCCAGCTCGAAGGGGGATGAAAAACTGTTTTTT
CDR3aa: CASSKGDEKLFF